This T cell receptor beta chain originates from a study of shared clonotypes between healthy human individuals. Study-level points and caveats: As a rule, naive subsets had a larger estimated richness than memory subsets.

The data were produced by immunoSEQ multiplex PCR, yet TCRdb's version contains in-frame clones alone and is incomplete. The sample contains about 960,000 clones, roughly 72% of which appear only once. A single count supports this clone. Its antigen is unknown. CDR1 is LNHDA and CDR2 is SQIVND in the germline V gene (reference sequence). The CDR3 spans 15 residues. Trimming took off 7 bases at V and 9 bases at J, with 22 bases between the two ends. The clonotype comes from a young man in good health. Sequenced sample: memory CD4+ T cells sorted from blood. Documented subset: CD45RA-negative fraction. The V gene is TRBV19, the J gene TRBJ2-1; D is undetermined. The CDR3 is CASKPTNVGSREQFF. The CDR3 DNA is TGTGCCAGTAAACCTACTAATGTCGGGTCCCGTGAGCAGTTCTTC.